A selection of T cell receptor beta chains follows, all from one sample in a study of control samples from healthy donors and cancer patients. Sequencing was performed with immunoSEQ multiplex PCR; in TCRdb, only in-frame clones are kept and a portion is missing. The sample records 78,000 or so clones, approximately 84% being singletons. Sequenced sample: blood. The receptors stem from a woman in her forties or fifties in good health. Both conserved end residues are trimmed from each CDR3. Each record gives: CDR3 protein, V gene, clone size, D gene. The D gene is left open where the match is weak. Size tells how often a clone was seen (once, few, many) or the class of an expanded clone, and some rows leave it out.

CDR3 protein: ASSPLRETGLEKLF; V gene: TRBV5-1; clone size: .; D gene: TRBD1
CDR3 protein: ASSANEKLF; V gene: TRBV6-1; clone size: .; D gene: .
CDR3 protein: ASSYLRWETQY; V gene: TRBV6-5; clone size: .; D gene: .
CDR3 protein: ASSIGFGQGDTQY; V gene: TRBV19; clone size: .; D gene: TRBD1
CDR3 protein: SGKPGLHTQY; V gene: TRBV29-1; clone size: .; D gene: TRBD2
CDR3 protein: ASSIGQNQPQH; V gene: TRBV19; clone size: .; D gene: .
CDR3 protein: ASSYSPGHYYEQY; V gene: TRBV6-5; clone size: .; D gene: .
CDR3 protein: ASSLARTGGINSPLH; V gene: TRBV27; clone size: .; D gene: TRBD1
CDR3 protein: ASSSTGGMGNQPQH; V gene: TRBV28; clone size: .; D gene: TRBD1
CDR3 protein: ASSSKGNEQF; V gene: TRBV5-1; clone size: .; D gene: .
CDR3 protein: ASSHPSPQETQY; V gene: TRBV7-3; clone size: .; D gene: .
CDR3 protein: ASSPGGELF; V gene: TRBV11-3; clone size: few; D gene: .
CDR3 protein: ASSFAPGDTQY; V gene: TRBV12-3/TRBV12-4; clone size: .; D gene: .
CDR3 protein: AWQTGGAGNTIY; V gene: TRBV30; clone size: .; D gene: TRBD1
CDR3 protein: ASSIGGARDTQY; V gene: TRBV19; clone size: .; D gene: TRBD2
CDR3 protein: ASSQGGSGANVLT; V gene: TRBV18; clone size: .; D gene: .
CDR3 protein: ASRRTQGENQPQH; V gene: TRBV5-5; clone size: .; D gene: .
CDR3 protein: ASSLGRLGVYEQY; V gene: TRBV11-2; clone size: .; D gene: .
CDR3 protein: AISQGATQY; V gene: TRBV2; clone size: .; D gene: .
CDR3 protein: ASGGGRTYEQY; V gene: TRBV2; clone size: .; D gene: .
CDR3 protein: ASSFLDSGPGGLNEQF; V gene: TRBV27; clone size: .; D gene: .
CDR3 protein: ASLDRGSNQPQH; V gene: TRBV24-1; clone size: .; D gene: TRBD1
CDR3 protein: ASSRISLGQGRMY; V gene: TRBV7-2; clone size: .; D gene: TRBD1
CDR3 protein: ASSTWDRYSNQPQH; V gene: TRBV19; clone size: .; D gene: TRBD1
CDR3 protein: ASSINSNTEAF; V gene: TRBV19; clone size: .; D gene: .
CDR3 protein: ASSLTADRGNTIY; V gene: TRBV28; clone size: .; D gene: TRBD1
CDR3 protein: ASSIVGAGGTKNIQY; V gene: TRBV19; clone size: .; D gene: TRBD2
CDR3 protein: ASSTSPPGTSLRQETQY; V gene: TRBV11-2; clone size: .; D gene: TRBD2
CDR3 protein: ASSYSGRAGLNEQY; V gene: TRBV7-9; clone size: .; D gene: TRBD2
CDR3 protein: ASTPSYEQY; V gene: TRBV2; clone size: .; D gene: .
CDR3 protein: ASSIQGQGYGYT; V gene: TRBV19; clone size: .; D gene: TRBD1
CDR3 protein: ASSREGANEQF; V gene: TRBV21-1; clone size: .; D gene: .
CDR3 protein: ASSDGAEQY; V gene: TRBV5-1; clone size: .; D gene: .
CDR3 protein: ASRFGQANSPLH; V gene: TRBV27; clone size: .; D gene: TRBD1
CDR3 protein: ASSGTGGNYGYT; V gene: TRBV2; clone size: .; D gene: TRBD1
CDR3 protein: ASSSDRGNSPLH; V gene: TRBV7-6; clone size: .; D gene: TRBD1
CDR3 protein: ASSDSNQPQH; V gene: TRBV6-5; clone size: .; D gene: .
CDR3 protein: ASSLGSNQPQH; V gene: TRBV5-1; clone size: .; D gene: .
CDR3 protein: ASSPTRWVRNYGYT; V gene: TRBV27; clone size: .; D gene: .
CDR3 protein: ASSYGFQGFGGYT; V gene: TRBV6-2/TRBV6-3; clone size: .; D gene: .
CDR3 protein: ASSYSRGRGNTIY; V gene: TRBV6-5; clone size: once; D gene: .
CDR3 protein: ASSIQGNTEAF; V gene: TRBV19; clone size: once; D gene: .
CDR3 protein: ATSDIVGGQGSHEQF; V gene: TRBV24-1; clone size: .; D gene: TRBD1
CDR3 protein: ASSEGTDYGYT; V gene: TRBV10-2; clone size: once; D gene: TRBD1
CDR3 protein: ATSRDLTGDGYT; V gene: TRBV15; clone size: .; D gene: TRBD1